This T cell receptor beta chain stems from a study of preoperative IRX-2 immunotherapy in early breast cancer. The CDR3 extends over 15 amino acids. V lost 2 bases and J 4 bases, leaving 14 bases between the germline ends. Germline CDR1 SGHTA, CDR2 FQGNSA. This sample's treatment: preoperative locoregional IRX-2 cytokine immunotherapy. This phase Ib study tested locoregional IRX-2 cytokine immunotherapy given before surgery. Here immunoSEQ multiplex PCR was the method, and the copy in TCRdb shows in-frame clones only, minus some. The sample holds 30,000 or so clones, roughly 90% seen once. V gene TRBV7-2 combines with J gene TRBJ1-2; D unresolved. This sample was taken from a patient treated with IRX-2 immunotherapy. This receptor was taken from a human donor with breast cancer. The CDR3 loop reads CASSLWPTTPYGYTF. Written as DNA, the CDR3 is TGTGCCAGCAGCTTATGGCCCACGACCCCCTATGGCTACACCTTC.